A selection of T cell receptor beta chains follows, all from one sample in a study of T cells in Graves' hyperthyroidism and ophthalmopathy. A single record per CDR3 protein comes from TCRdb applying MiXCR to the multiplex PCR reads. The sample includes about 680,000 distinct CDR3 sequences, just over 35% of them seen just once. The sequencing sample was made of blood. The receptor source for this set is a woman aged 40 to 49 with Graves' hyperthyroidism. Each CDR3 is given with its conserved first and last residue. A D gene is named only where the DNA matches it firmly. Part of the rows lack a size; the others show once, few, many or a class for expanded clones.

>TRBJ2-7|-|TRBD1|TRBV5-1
CASSQGQSVYEQYF
TGCGCCAGCAGCCAGGGACAGTCTGTCTACGAGCAGTACTTC
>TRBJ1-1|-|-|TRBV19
CATSQILNTEAFF
TGTGCCACCAGCCAAATACTGAACACTGAAGCTTTCTTT
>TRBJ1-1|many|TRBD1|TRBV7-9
CASSFYGQGLGITEAFF
TGTGCCAGCAGCTTCTACGGACAGGGATTAGGGATCACTGAAGCTTTCTTT
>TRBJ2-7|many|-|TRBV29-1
CSVGRLEQPSYEQYF
TGCAGCGTTGGGCGTCTGGAACAGCCATCCTACGAGCAGTACTTC
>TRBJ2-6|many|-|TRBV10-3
CAIKQGSGANVLTF
TGTGCCATCAAGCAAGGGTCTGGGGCCAACGTCCTGACTTTC
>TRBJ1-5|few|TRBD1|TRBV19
CASRPQAGGSYSNQPQHF
TGTGCCAGTAGACCCCAGGCAGGGGGCTCTTATAGCAATCAGCCCCAGCATTTT
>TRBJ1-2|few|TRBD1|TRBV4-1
CASSQIGTGNGYTF
TGCGCCAGCAGCCAAATAGGGACAGGGAACGGCTACACCTTC
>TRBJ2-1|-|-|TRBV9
CASSVALSGVSYNEQFF
TGTGCCAGCAGCGTAGCTCTTAGCGGTGTCTCCTACAATGAGCAGTTCTTC
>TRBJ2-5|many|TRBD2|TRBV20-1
CSASLLRGEETQYF
TGCAGTGCTAGCCTCCTGCGGGGGGAAGAGACCCAGTACTTC
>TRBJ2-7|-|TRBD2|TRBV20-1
CSARAREGSYEQYF
TGCAGTGCTAGAGCCAGGGAGGGCTCCTACGAGCAGTACTTC
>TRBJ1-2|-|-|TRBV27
CASSEGAGYTF
TGTGCCAGCAGTGAAGGGGCTGGCTACACCTTC
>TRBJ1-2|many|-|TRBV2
CAAVTGSNYGYTF
TGTGCCGCTGTCACAGGTTCTAACTATGGCTACACCTTC
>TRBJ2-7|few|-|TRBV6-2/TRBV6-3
CASSYSQGPTYEQYF
TGTGCCAGCAGTTACTCGCAGGGGCCGACCTACGAGCAGTACTTC
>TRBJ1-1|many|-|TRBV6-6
CASSYSQNTEAFF
TGTGCCAGCAGTTACAGTCAGAACACTGAAGCTTTCTTT
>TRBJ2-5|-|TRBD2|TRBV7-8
CASSLARTGRLAGAQETQYF
TGTGCCAGCAGCTTAGCACGCACGGGTCGACTAGCGGGGGCCCAAGAGACCCAGTACTTC
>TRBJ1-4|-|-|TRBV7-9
CASSSRATGGEKLFF
TGTGCCAGCAGCTCTCGGGCAACTGGCGGGGAAAAACTGTTTTTT
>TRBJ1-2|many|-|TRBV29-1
CSVEGRNYGYTF
TGCAGCGTTGAAGGCAGGAACTATGGCTACACCTTC